This TCR beta chain appears in the sequencing data of a study of CD8 T cells in ankylosing spondylitis. Study-wide points: Reports say disease-linked clones showed up significantly more in matched ankylosing spondylitis synovial fluid. What appeared characteristic of ankylosing spondylitis blood was a TCR beta motif of about eight highly homologous variants. Past research had described some motif variants in reactive arthritis synovial fluid and blood.

CDR3 length: 12 residues. The V end lost 1 base, the J end lost 9 bases, and 7 bases lay between the germline ends. Per germline, CDR1 MNHNS and CDR2 SASEGT. The authors made TCR beta libraries by quantitative 5'-RACE with molecular barcodes. Using its own MiXCR run on the 5' RACE reads, TCRdb lists one record per CDR3 protein. This table has roughly 260,000 distinct CDR3 sequences, around 20% appearing once. As for this clonotype: Its cognate antigen is unknown.

The TCR sequence derives from a male donor with ankylosing spondylitis or in good health (not recorded which). This rearrangement joins TRBV6-1 to TRBJ2-1; D gene unclear. Sequences were obtained from blood, either unsorted or a sorted T cell fraction (not recorded which). In nucleotides, the CDR3 is TGTGCCAGCAGTGAAGTTGGTTCTGAGCAGTTCTTC. It is translated as CASSEVGSEQFF.